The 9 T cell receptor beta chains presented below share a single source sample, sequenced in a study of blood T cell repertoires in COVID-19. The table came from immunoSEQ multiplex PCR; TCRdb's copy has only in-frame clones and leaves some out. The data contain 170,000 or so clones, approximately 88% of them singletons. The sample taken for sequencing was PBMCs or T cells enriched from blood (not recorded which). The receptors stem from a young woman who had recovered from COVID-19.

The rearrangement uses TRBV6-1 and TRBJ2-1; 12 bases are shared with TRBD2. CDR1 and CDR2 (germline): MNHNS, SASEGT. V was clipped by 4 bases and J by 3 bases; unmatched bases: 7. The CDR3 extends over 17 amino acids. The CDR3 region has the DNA TGTGCCAGCAGTGTCTCTAGCGGGAGGGCCCTCTACAATGAGCAGTTCTTC. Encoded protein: CASSVSSGRALYNEQFF.

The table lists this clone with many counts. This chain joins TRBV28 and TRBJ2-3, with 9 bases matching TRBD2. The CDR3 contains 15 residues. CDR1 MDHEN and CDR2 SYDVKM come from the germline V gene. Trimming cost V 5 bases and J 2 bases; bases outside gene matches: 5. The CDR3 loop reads CASSGAGGNTDTQYF. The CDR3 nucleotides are TGTGCCAGCAGTGGAGCGGGGGGCAACACAGATACGCAGTATTTT.

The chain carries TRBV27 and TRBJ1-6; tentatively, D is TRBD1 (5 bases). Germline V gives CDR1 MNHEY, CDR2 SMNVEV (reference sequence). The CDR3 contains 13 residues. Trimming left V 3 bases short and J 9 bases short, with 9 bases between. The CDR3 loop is CASSLGGRSPLHF. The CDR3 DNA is TGTGCCAGCAGTTTGGGGGGTCGTTCACCCCTCCACTTT.

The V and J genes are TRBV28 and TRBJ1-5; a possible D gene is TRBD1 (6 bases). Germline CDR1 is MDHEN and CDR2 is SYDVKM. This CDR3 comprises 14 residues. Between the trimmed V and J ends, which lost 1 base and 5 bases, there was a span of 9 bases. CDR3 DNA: TGTGCCAGCAGTTTATTACAGGGCCATCAGCCCCAGCATTTT. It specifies CASSLLQGHQPQHF.

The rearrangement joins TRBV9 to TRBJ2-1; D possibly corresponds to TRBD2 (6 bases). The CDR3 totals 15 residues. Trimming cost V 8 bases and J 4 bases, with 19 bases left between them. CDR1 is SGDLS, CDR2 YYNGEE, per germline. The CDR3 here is CARGIEAGKYNEQFF. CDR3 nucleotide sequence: TGTGCCAGGGGTATCGAGGCGGGAAAGTACAATGAGCAGTTCTTC. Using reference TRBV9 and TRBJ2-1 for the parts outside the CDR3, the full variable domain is DSGVTQTPKHLITATGQRVTLRCSPRSGDLSVYWYQQSLDQGLQFLIQYYNGEERAKGNILERFSAQQFPDLHSELNLSSLELGDSALYFCARGIEAGKYNEQFFGPGTRLTVL.

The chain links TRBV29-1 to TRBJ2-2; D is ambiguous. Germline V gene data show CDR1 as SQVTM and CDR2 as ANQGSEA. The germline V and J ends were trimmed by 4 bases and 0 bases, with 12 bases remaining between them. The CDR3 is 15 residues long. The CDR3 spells CSVGVSGTNTGELFF. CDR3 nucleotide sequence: TGCAGCGTTGGAGTTTCAGGAACGAACACCGGGGAGCTGTTTTTT.

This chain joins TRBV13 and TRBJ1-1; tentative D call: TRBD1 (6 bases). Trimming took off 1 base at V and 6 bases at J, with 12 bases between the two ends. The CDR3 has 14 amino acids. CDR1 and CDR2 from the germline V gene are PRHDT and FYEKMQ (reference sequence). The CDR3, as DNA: TGTGCCAGCAGCTTAGAAGGGGGAGTACCTGAAGCTTTCTTT. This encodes CASSLEGGVPEAFF.

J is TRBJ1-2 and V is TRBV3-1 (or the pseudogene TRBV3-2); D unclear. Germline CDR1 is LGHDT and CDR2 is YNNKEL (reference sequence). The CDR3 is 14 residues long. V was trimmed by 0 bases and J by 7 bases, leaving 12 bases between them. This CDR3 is CASSQEGSFPGYTF. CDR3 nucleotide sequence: TGTGCCAGCAGCCAAGAGGGCTCCTTCCCTGGCTACACCTTC.

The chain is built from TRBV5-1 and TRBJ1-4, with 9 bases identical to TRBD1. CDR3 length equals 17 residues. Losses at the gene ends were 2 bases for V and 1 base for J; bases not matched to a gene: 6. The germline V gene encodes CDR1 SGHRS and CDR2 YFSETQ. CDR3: CASSLQGAGVTNEKLFF. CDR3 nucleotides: TGCGCCAGCAGCTTACAGGGGGCAGGGGTAACTAATGAAAAACTGTTTTTT.